The 3 T cell receptor beta chains below come from one sample, sequenced in a study of T-cell reconstitution after alpha-beta-depleted transplantation in children. Unique molecular identifiers were built into the TCRbeta library. One entry per CDR3 protein, called by TCRdb with MiXCR from the PCR reads. Of 200,000 to 300,000 distinct CDR3 sequences in the sample, 9.5% to 15% were seen once. The sample here was PBMCs from the stem cell graft donor, taken from the stem cell graft. Every receptor here comes from a human donor who donated a stem cell graft to a child with acute lymphoblastic leukemia.

The rearrangement joins TRBV15 to TRBJ2-3; no clear D gene. Germline V CDR1 and CDR2: LNHNV, YYDKDF (reference sequence). CDR3 size: 15 residues. Trimming pared 1 base from V and 6 bases from J, leaving 14 bases between. This chain's CDR3 is CATSRVRATADTQYF. DNA of the CDR3: TGTGCCACCAGCAGAGTACGGGCCACGGCGGATACGCAGTATTTT. The full variable domain, with the rest looked up from reference TRBV15 and TRBJ2-3, is DAMVIQNPRYQVTQFGKPVTLSCSQTLNHNVMYWYQQKSSQAPKLLFHYYDKDFNNEADTPDNFQSRRPNTSFCFLDIRSPGLGDTAMYLCATSRVRATADTQYFGPGTRLTVL.

This clonotype occurred many times. The rearrangement links TRBV29-1 to TRBJ1-1, with D possibly TRBD1 on 6 matching bases. Germline V gene lookup returns CDR1 SQVTM and CDR2 ANQGSEA. V gave up 3 bases and J gave up 5 bases, with 10 bases separating them. This CDR3 region has 12 residues. The CDR3 is CSVDSRGTEAFF. CDR3 bases: TGCAGCGTTGACTCCAGGGGAACTGAAGCTTTCTTT. The full variable domain, rest sourced from reference TRBV29-1 and TRBJ1-1, is SAVISQKPSRDICQRGTSLTIQCQVDSQVTMMFWYRQQPGQSLTLIATANQGSEATYESGFVIDKFPISRPNLTFSTLTVSNMSPEDSSIYLCSVDSRGTEAFFGQGTRLTVV.

This clonotype occurred many times. This chain links TRBV28 with TRBJ2-3; the D gene is possibly TRBD1 (5 bases). Germline CDR1 MDHEN, CDR2 SYDVKM. This CDR3 is built from 15 residues. Deletions cut 3 bases from V and 3 bases from J, with 13 bases between. DNA for the CDR3: TGTGCCAGCAGTTTGCAGGGCGCAGGGACAGATACGCAGTATTTT. Its translation is CASSLQGAGTDTQYF.